The next 28 T cell receptor beta chains were all read from a single sample in a study of T cell responses to AZD1222 COVID-19 vaccine. Using immunoSEQ multiplex PCR, the repertoire was profiled, and TCRdb retains in-frame clones only, with some absent. The sample has around 180,000 clones, about nine tenths seen once. Source: peripheral blood, taken on day 0 of AZD1222 vaccination. The source of these receptors is an adult in good health.

The chain recombines TRBV19 with TRBJ1-1; D not resolved. CDR1 is LNHDA, CDR2 SQIVND, per germline (reference sequence). The CDR3 has 13 residues. The V gene lost 5 bases and the J gene lost 1 base, with 8 bases spanning the gap. The CDR3 DNA reads as TGTGCCAGTAGTCCATACGGGAACACTGAAGCTTTCTTT. Translation: CASSPYGNTEAFF.

The chain carries TRBV30 and TRBJ2-1, with D possibly TRBD1 on 6 matching bases. CDR1 is GTSNPN and CDR2 is SVGIG in the germline V gene (reference sequence). The germline V and J ends were trimmed by 3 bases and 0 bases, with 12 bases remaining between them. The CDR3 is made up of 15 amino acids. The CDR3 sequence: CAWRRQASSYNEQFF. The CDR3 nucleotides read TGTGCCTGGAGGAGACAGGCTAGCTCCTACAATGAGCAGTTCTTC.

The chain combines TRBV5-6 with TRBJ1-1; a possible D gene is TRBD1 (5 bases). Trimming took 4 bases from V and 4 from J, leaving 17 bases between them. Germline values: CDR1 SGHDT, CDR2 YYEEEE. The CDR3 contains 15 residues. Here the CDR3 reads CASSPNPGSPTEAFF. CDR3 DNA: TGTGCCAGCAGCCCAAACCCAGGGTCTCCCACTGAAGCTTTCTTT.

This chain links TRBV27 with TRBJ2-5; TRBD1 aligns across 10 bases. From germline, CDR1 is MNHEY and CDR2 SMNVEV (reference sequence). This CDR3 contains 14 residues. V was pared by 3 bases and J by 4 bases, with 2 bases of the junction left unmatched. The CDR3 reads CASSLDRGAETQYF. DNA for the CDR3: TGTGCCAGCAGTTTGGACAGGGGGGCAGAGACCCAGTACTTC.

The rearrangement joins TRBV5-1 to TRBJ1-1; possible D gene TRBD1, 5 bases. Looked up from germline, CDR1 is SGHRS and CDR2 is YFSETQ. The length of the CDR3 is 14 residues. Trimming removed 4 bases at V and 7 bases at J, with 17 bases between. The CDR3 loop reads CASSPDRWDLEAFF. The CDR3 DNA is TGCGCCAGCAGCCCAGACCGATGGGACCTTGAAGCTTTCTTT.

This clone was picked up one time. V and J are TRBV7-3 and TRBJ2-1; 10 nucleotides agree with TRBD1. The CDR3 has 16 amino acids. CDR1 is SGHTA, CDR2 FQGTGA, per germline. V gave up 4 bases and J gave up 4 bases; unmatched junction bases: 7. The CDR3 region has the DNA TGTGCCAGCAGCTCAACCGGGACAGGGGAATACAATGAGCAGTTCTTC. Translated, it gives CASSSTGTGEYNEQFF. Together with reference TRBV7-3 and TRBJ2-1, the CDR3 gives the full variable domain: GAGVSQTPSNKVTEKGKYVELRCDPISGHTALYWYRQSLGQGPEFLIYFQGTGAADDSGLPNDRFFAVRPEGSVSTLKIQRTERGDSAVYLCASSSTGTGEYNEQFFGPGTRLTVL.

The chain joins TRBV18 to TRBJ1-1; weak D call: TRBD1 (6 bases). Germline assignment: CDR1 KGHSH and CDR2 LQKENI. Trimming shortened V by 5 bases and J by 8 bases, and 12 bases separated the two germline ends. The CDR3 totals 12 residues. The CDR3 DNA reads as TGTGCCAGCTCAGCACTCGACAGGGAAGCTTTCTTT. Amino acids: CASSALDREAFF.

V is TRBV7-9 and J is TRBJ2-7; D is possibly TRBD1 (6 bases). V was clipped by 5 bases and J by 3 bases, with 14 bases between them. This CDR3 region has 14 residues. Germline-derived CDR1 and CDR2 are SEHNR and FQNEAQ (reference sequence). The CDR3 coding sequence is TGTGCCAGCAGCCCGAGGGTAGGGGGCTACGAGCAGTACTTC. It translates to CASSPRVGGYEQYF.

This chain joins TRBV9 and TRBJ2-1, with TRBD1 identical over 8 bases. Germline V gene lookup returns CDR1 SGDLS and CDR2 YYNGEE. V dropped 0 bases and J dropped 7; count of bases not matched to a gene: 9. The CDR3 runs 16 residues. This CDR3 is CASSVGSTGVKNEQFF. The CDR3, as DNA: TGTGCCAGCAGCGTAGGTTCGACAGGGGTTAAGAATGAGCAGTTCTTC.

The genes are TRBV6-1 and TRBJ1-2; D remains unclear. The V and J ends lost 0 bases and 6 bases respectively, with 14 bases between them. Germline CDR1 MNHNS, CDR2 SASEGT. The CDR3 has 15 residues. CDR3 sequence (DNA): TGTGCCAGCAGTGAAGCGTCCCGGGAATTAAATGGCTACACCTTC. This encodes CASSEASRELNGYTF.

The chain recombines TRBV15 with TRBJ2-7; the match to TRBD1 covers 8 bases. Germline trimming cut 3 bases from V and 5 bases from J; bases unmatched to any gene: 6. The germline V gene has CDR1 LNHNV and CDR2 YYDKDF (reference sequence). This CDR3 has 14 amino acids. The CDR3 loop reads CATSSWTGKDEQYF. CDR3 DNA sequence: TGTGCCACCAGCAGTTGGACAGGGAAGGACGAGCAGTACTTC. Full variable domain (remainder filled in from reference TRBV15 and TRBJ2-7): DAMVIQNPRYQVTQFGKPVTLSCSQTLNHNVMYWYQQKSSQAPKLLFHYYDKDFNNEADTPDNFQSRRPNTSFCFLDIRSPGLGDTAMYLCATSSWTGKDEQYFGPGTRLTVT.

The rearrangement links TRBV5-1 to TRBJ2-1, with D tentatively TRBD2 (5 bases). This CDR3 contains 11 residues. V was pared by 4 bases and J by 10 bases, with 9 bases between. CDR1 is SGHRS and CDR2 is YFSETQ in the germline V gene. The CDR3 DNA sequence: TGCGCCAGCAGCCTAGCACGGGAGCAGTTCTTC. It yields the protein CASSLAREQFF. The variable domain in full, completed from reference TRBV5-1 and TRBJ2-1, reads KAGVTQTPRYLIKTRGQQVTLSCSPISGHRSVSWYQQTPGQGLQFLFEYFSETQRNKGNFPGRFSGRQFSNSRSEMNVSTLELGDSALYLCASSLAREQFFGPGTRLTVL.

The V call is TRBV9, the J call TRBJ1-1, with 7 bases matching TRBD1. Germline CDR1 reads SGDLS; CDR2 reads YYNGEE. J was trimmed by 0 bases and V by 3 bases; bases with no gene match: 2. The CDR3 runs 14 residues. The CDR3 DNA reads TGTGCCAGCAGCGCAGGACAGGTGAACACTGAAGCTTTCTTT. Encoded protein: CASSAGQVNTEAFF.

The chain has TRBV4-3 and TRBJ1-2, with a possible D match to TRBD1 (5 bases). This CDR3 comprises 17 residues. V was pared by 0 bases and J by 2 bases, with 16 bases between. The germline gives CDR1 LGHNA, CDR2 YSLEER. The chain's CDR3 is CASSQEVRVESNYGYTF. The CDR3 nucleotides read TGCGCCAGCAGCCAAGAGGTCAGGGTGGAGTCAAACTATGGCTACACCTTC.

To note about this clone: The sample holds other DNA sequences that translate to the same CDR3. The rearrangement uses TRBV7-9 and TRBJ1-5; D unresolved. The germline CDR1 and CDR2 sequences are SEHNR and FQNEAQ (reference sequence). The CDR3 covers 14 residues. V lost 1 base to trimming and J lost 4 bases, with 8 bases between them. CDR3 protein: CASSLGGRNQPQHF. The CDR3 DNA sequence: TGTGCCAGCAGCTTAGGAGGGCGGAATCAGCCCCAGCATTTT.

This rearrangement joins TRBV11-3 to TRBJ1-1; D is undetermined. The CDR3 is made up of 10 amino acids. Trimming stripped 9 bases from V and 4 bases from J, with 6 bases between. Per the germline V gene, CDR1 is SGHNT and CDR2 is YENEEA. CDR3 amino acids: CARTATEAFF. CDR3 nucleotide sequence: TGTGCCAGGACGGCCACTGAAGCTTTCTTT.

The genes are TRBV29-1 and TRBJ2-3; perhaps D is TRBD1 or TRBD2 (5 bases each). V lost 4 bases and J lost 3, with 14 bases in between. The CDR3 contains 14 residues. CDR1 and CDR2 from the germline V gene are SQVTM and ANQGSEA. In nucleotides, the CDR3 is TGCAGCGTTGGAGGGGCAGGCAGGACAGATACGCAGTATTTT. Residues: CSVGGAGRTDTQYF.

The chain links TRBV7-2 to TRBJ2-5; D perhaps matches TRBD1 (6 bases). This CDR3 spans 16 amino acids. V lost 2 bases to trimming and J lost 2 bases, with 15 bases between them. Per the germline V gene, CDR1 is SGHTA and CDR2 is FQGNSA. CDR3 coding DNA: TGTGCCAGCAGCTTAAGCCGCAGGGGTCAACAAGAGACCCAGTACTTC. It encodes CASSLSRRGQQETQYF.

The chain is built from TRBV12-3 or TRBV12-4 and TRBJ1-5; D is unclear. The V end lost 5 bases, the J end lost 7 bases, and 9 bases lay between the germline ends. The CDR3 sequence is 12 residues long. The CDR3 coding sequence is TGTGCCAGCAGTCCCGACGGGCAGCCCCAGCATTTT. Its translation: CASSPDGQPQHF.

The rearrangement joins TRBV9 to TRBJ2-3; D not resolved. The ends were cut back, 4 bases at V and 5 bases at J, with 20 bases in the middle. CDR3 size: 16 residues. The V gene's germline CDR1 is SGDLS and CDR2 YYNGEE. The CDR3 spells CASSSSPGQPIDTQYF. The CDR3 DNA sequence: TGTGCCAGCAGCTCATCACCGGGCCAGCCAATAGATACGCAGTATTTT.

The chain links TRBV4-3 to TRBJ1-5, with D unresolved. Germline CDR1 is LGHNA and CDR2 is YSLEER. The CDR3 consists of 17 residues. V was pared by 0 bases and J by 4 bases, with 16 bases between. The CDR3 DNA reads TGCGCCAGCAGCCAAGAACCCCCCGGGTTTGGGAATCAGCCCCAGCATTTT. Residues: CASSQEPPGFGNQPQHF.

The chain couples TRBV6-2 or TRBV6-3 to TRBJ2-1, with a tentative D call TRBD1 (6 bases). The V end was cut by 2 bases, the J end by 7 bases, with 12 bases between. Germline CDR1 and CDR2: MNHEY and SVGEGT. The CDR3 sequence is 14 residues long. CDR3 sequence (DNA): TGTGCCAGCAGTTACCCCGGGACACTAAATGAGCAGTTCTTC. Translated: CASSYPGTLNEQFF.

J is TRBJ2-3 and V is TRBV7-9; possibly TRBD1 for D (6 bases). Germline V lookup: CDR1 SEHNR, CDR2 FQNEAQ (reference sequence). V gave up 1 base and J gave up 5 bases, with 16 bases separating them. The length of the CDR3 is 16 residues. In nucleotides, the CDR3 is TGTGCCAGCAGCTTAGGGGATAGGACAGAATTAGATACGCAGTATTTT. Its translation: CASSLGDRTELDTQYF.

The V and J genes are TRBV6-6 and TRBJ1-3; weak D call: TRBD1 (5 bases). The CDR3 loop spans 16 amino acids. The V end was cut by 0 bases, the J end by 0 bases, with 9 bases between. Germline V gene data show CDR1 as MNHNY and CDR2 as SVGAGI (reference sequence). The chain's CDR3 is CASSYSQGISGNTIYF. The CDR3 DNA sequence: TGTGCCAGCAGTTACTCTCAGGGTATCTCTGGAAACACCATATATTTT.

CDR3 nucleotides: TGTGCCACCCGAAGGGGGGGCTCGCACACTGAAGCTTTCTTT. This gives the protein CATRRGGSHTEAFF. This chain connects TRBV6-5 to TRBJ1-1, with a weak D call TRBD1 (6 bases). The CDR3 spans 14 residues. Germline CDR1 MNHEY, CDR2 SVGAGI. V lost 10 bases to trimming and J lost 3 bases, with 18 bases between them.

This CDR3 reads CASSLSDGPYEQYF. CDR3 in DNA: TGTGCCAGCAGCCTTTCGGACGGGCCCTACGAGCAGTACTTC. The chain recombines TRBV3-1 (or the pseudogene TRBV3-2) with TRBJ2-7, with no clear D. CDR1 and CDR2 (germline): LGHDT, YNNKEL (reference sequence). The CDR3 sequence is 14 residues long. V lost 4 bases and J 2 bases, leaving 12 bases between the germline ends.

The chain uses TRBV9 and TRBJ1-1; D ambiguous. The CDR3 runs to 13 residues. The V gene's germline CDR1 is SGDLS and CDR2 YYNGEE. V shed 0 bases and J shed 4 bases, with 7 bases lying between them. The CDR3 region is CASSVAGSTEAFF. CDR3 bases: TGTGCCAGCAGCGTAGCTGGGAGCACTGAAGCTTTCTTT.

The rearrangement links TRBV5-1 to TRBJ1-1, with a tentative D call TRBD1 (5 bases). The CDR3 runs to 15 residues. The V and J ends lost 3 bases and 0 bases respectively, with 12 bases between them. The germline gives CDR1 SGHRS, CDR2 YFSETQ. The DNA of the CDR3 is TGCGCCAGCAGCTGGGACGGAGTCGTGAACACTGAAGCTTTCTTT. Its protein is CASSWDGVVNTEAFF.